The 27 T cell receptor beta chains presented below share a single source sample, sequenced in a study of T cell responses to AZD1222 COVID-19 vaccine. Clones were read by immunoSEQ multiplex PCR, and TCRdb kept only the in-frame ones, dropping some. This table holds some 150,000 clones, around nine tenths found once. The material sequenced was peripheral blood, taken 28 days after the second AZD1222 dose. The receptor set was obtained from an adult who received the AZD1222 COVID-19 vaccine.

The V and J genes are TRBV2 and TRBJ2-3; D is possibly TRBD2 (6 bases). There are 15 residues in the CDR3. Looked up from germline, CDR1 is SNHLY and CDR2 is FYNNEI. Trimming shortened V by 6 bases and J by 3 bases, and 16 bases separated the two germline ends. CDR3 loop: CASSPRTGGTDTQYF. The CDR3 DNA follows: TGTGCCAGCAGCCCTCGGACTGGGGGGACAGATACGCAGTATTTT.

The genes are TRBV7-6 and TRBJ2-5; D is unresolved. V shed 0 bases and J shed 4 bases, with 3 bases lying between them. Germline CDR1 reads SGHVS; CDR2 reads FNYEAQ. CDR3 length: 12 amino acids. The CDR3 sequence is CASSLAPETQYF. For the CDR3, the DNA is TGTGCCAGCAGCTTAGCCCCAGAGACCCAGTACTTC.

This clone appeared once. V is TRBV25-1 and J is TRBJ1-2; 11 bases fit TRBD1. J lost 6 bases, V lost 10 bases, and 4 bases had no gene match. The CDR3 loop spans 12 amino acids. Per germline, CDR1 MGHDK and CDR2 SYGVNS. The DNA for the CDR3 is TGTGCCACCTGGACAGGGGGCCATGGCTACACCTTC. The encoded protein is CATWTGGHGYTF.

The chain employs TRBV2 and TRBJ2-7, with TRBD1 identical over 9 bases. The CDR3 runs to 15 residues. V lost 1 base, J lost 5 bases, and 6 bases stayed unmatched. Per the germline V gene, CDR1 is SNHLY and CDR2 is FYNNEI. CDR3 sequence reads: CASSEGTGVTHEQYF. CDR3 nucleotides: TGTGCCAGCAGTGAAGGGACAGGGGTCACCCACGAGCAGTACTTC.

In its sample, this clone was seen once. V usage is TRBV6-5 and J usage is TRBJ1-5, with 7 positions matching TRBD1. Germline values: CDR1 MNHEY, CDR2 SVGAGI. Unmatched junction bases numbered 4, after V lost 10 bases and J lost 1 base. The CDR3 totals 13 residues. Here the CDR3 DNA reads TGTGCCACTTACAGGGGAAGCAATCAGCCCCAGCATTTT. This sequence encodes CATYRGSNQPQHF.

This sequence joins TRBV10-3 and TRBJ2-1, with TRBD1 matching 8 bases. The CDR3 totals 15 residues. CDR1 is ENHRY and CDR2 is SYGVKD in the germline V gene. The trim removed 7 bases at V and 5 bases at J, leaving 10 bases unmatched. CDR3 amino acids: CAIKTLDRAHNEQFF. The CDR3 nucleotides are TGTGCCATCAAAACTTTGGACAGGGCCCACAATGAGCAGTTCTTC.

The V call is TRBV18, the J call TRBJ1-3; the D is unclear. The CDR3 consists of 15 residues. In germline, CDR1 is KGHSH, CDR2 LQKENI. Trimming removed 5 bases from V and 0 bases from J, with 11 bases in between. The CDR3 DNA sequence: TGTGCCAGCTCAATTACAGCGCTCTCTGGAAACACCATATATTTT. Protein product: CASSITALSGNTIYF.

The chain combines TRBV11-1 with TRBJ1-1; D gene unclear. The CDR3 length is 13 residues. V was trimmed by 1 base and J by 2 bases, leaving 5 bases between them. Germline V lookup: CDR1 SGHAT, CDR2 FQDESV (reference sequence). The CDR3 nucleotides read TGTGCCAGCAGCTTAGGTGTCAACACTGAAGCTTTCTTT. Protein product: CASSLGVNTEAFF.

V gene TRBV29-1 combines with J gene TRBJ2-1; 7 bases match TRBD2. After removal of 5 bases from V and 1 base from J, the junction contained 5 bases not matched to a gene. The CDR3 is made up of 14 amino acids. Looked up from germline, CDR1 is SQVTM and CDR2 is ANQGSEA. CDR3 protein: CSVLGGSSYNEQFF. The CDR3 nucleotides are TGCAGCGTTTTAGGCGGGAGTTCCTACAATGAGCAGTTCTTC.

This clone is a singleton in its sample. The rearrangement links TRBV7-8 to TRBJ1-4; 9 nucleotides match TRBD1. J gave up 8 bases and V 3 bases, and 7 bases lay outside the gene matches. The CDR3 runs to 15 residues. Germline V gene sequence: CDR1 SGHVS, CDR2 FQNEAQ. The DNA for the CDR3 is TGTGCCAGCAGCTTTCCGGGACAGGGTGCCGAAAAACTGTTTTTT. Its translation is CASSFPGQGAEKLFF.

The chain couples TRBV19 to TRBJ1-5; D perhaps matches TRBD1 (5 bases). This CDR3 has 15 residues. V was clipped by 3 bases and J by 5 bases, with 14 bases between them. CDR1 LNHDA and CDR2 SQIVND come from the germline V gene (reference sequence). CDR3 sequence reads: CASSIFGGYYQPQHF. CDR3 DNA: TGTGCCAGTAGTATTTTTGGGGGGTACTATCAGCCCCAGCATTTT. The full variable domain, rest sourced from reference TRBV19 and TRBJ1-5, is DGGITQSPKYLFRKEGQNVTLSCEQNLNHDAMYWYRQDPGQGLRLIYYSQIVNDFQKGDIAEGYSVSREKKESFPLTVTSAQKNPTAFYLCASSIFGGYYQPQHFGDGTRLSIL.

The chain links TRBV14 to TRBJ1-2, with TRBD1 matching 8 bases. The germline gives CDR1 SGHDN, CDR2 FVKESK. With V trimmed by 3 bases and J by 5 bases, 2 bases remained unmatched. The CDR3 runs 13 residues. The CDR3 is CASSQGQAYGYTF. The CDR3 DNA follows: TGTGCCAGCAGCCAGGGACAGGCATATGGCTACACCTTC.

The J gene is TRBJ2-2, the V gene TRBV7-8, with D possibly TRBD1 on 5 matching bases. The CDR3 covers 15 residues. With 2 bases removed from V and 4 bases from J, the gap between germline ends came to 11 bases. Germline V gene data show CDR1 as SGHVS and CDR2 as FQNEAQ. The CDR3 DNA is TGTGCCAGCAGCTTATCAGGGTCGGGCACCGGGGAGCTGTTTTTT. Encoded protein: CASSLSGSGTGELFF. Together with reference TRBV7-8 and TRBJ2-2, the CDR3 gives the full variable domain: GAGVSQSPRYKVAKRGQDVALRCDPISGHVSLFWYQQALGQGPEFLTYFQNEAQLDKSGLPSDRFFAERPEGSVSTLKIQRTQQEDSAVYLCASSLSGSGTGELFFGEGSRLTVL.

The V and J genes are TRBV10-3 and TRBJ1-1; weak D call: TRBD1 (5 bases). CDR1 is ENHRY, CDR2 SYGVKD, per germline. This CDR3 comprises 12 residues. The V gene lost 9 bases and the J gene lost 4 bases, with 12 bases spanning the gap. This chain's CDR3 is CAISPGLTEAFF. CDR3 sequence (DNA): TGTGCCATTTCCCCAGGGCTCACTGAAGCTTTCTTT.

The genes are TRBV9 and TRBJ2-2; D is undetermined. V lost 4 bases and J lost 13, with 11 bases in between. This CDR3 contains 11 residues. CDR1 is SGDLS, CDR2 YYNGEE, per germline. The CDR3 bases are TGTGCCAGCAGCATGCATGGTCGGCTGTTTTTT. Protein product: CASSMHGRLFF.

The chain is built from TRBV4-2 and TRBJ1-1; a weak D match, TRBD1 (5 bases). The V end was cut by 0 bases, the J end by 1 base, with 12 bases between. The CDR3 spans 16 residues. The germline gives CDR1 LGHNA, CDR2 YNFKEQ. The CDR3 coding sequence is TGTGCCAGCAGCCAAGATTTAGGGGACCCGAACACTGAAGCTTTCTTT. It encodes CASSQDLGDPNTEAFF.

The chain recombines TRBV19 with TRBJ1-5; D not certain. Germline assignment: CDR1 LNHDA and CDR2 SQIVND (reference sequence). The V and J ends lost 5 bases and 6 bases respectively, with 14 bases between them. The length of the CDR3 is 14 residues. In nucleotides, the CDR3 is TGTGCCAGTAGTCTCTGGGGTAATCGTCAGCCCCAGCATTTT. This encodes CASSLWGNRQPQHF.

V and J are TRBV19 and TRBJ2-5; D might be TRBD1 (5 bases). The ends were cut back, 2 bases at V and 5 bases at J, with 9 bases in the middle. CDR3 length: 13 residues. CDR1 is LNHDA, CDR2 SQIVND, per germline (reference sequence). CDR3 coding DNA: TGTGCCAGTAGTATACAGGGTTTCGAGACCCAGTACTTC. This encodes CASSIQGFETQYF.

This clone has only one observation. This rearrangement joins TRBV14 to TRBJ1-6, with D tentatively TRBD1 (6 bases). The ends were cut back, 0 bases at V and 6 bases at J, with 12 bases in the middle. This CDR3 region has 16 residues. The germline V gene has CDR1 SGHDN and CDR2 FVKESK. The CDR3 reads CASSQEATGFNSPLHF. CDR3 DNA sequence: TGTGCCAGCAGCCAAGAAGCAACAGGGTTTAATTCACCCCTCCACTTT.

V and J are TRBV4-3 and TRBJ1-1, with D possibly TRBD1 on 5 matching bases. Trimming removed 3 bases from V and 6 bases from J, with 8 bases in between. The CDR3 extends over 12 amino acids. Germline V gene lookup returns CDR1 LGHNA and CDR2 YSLEER. DNA for the CDR3: TGCGCCAGCAGCCAGGGGACGGCTGAAGCTTTCTTT. This translates into CASSQGTAEAFF.

The chain uses TRBV15 and TRBJ1-1, with D hard to call. The CDR3 extends over 15 amino acids. Germline V gene sequence: CDR1 LNHNV, CDR2 YYDKDF (reference sequence). Trimming took 0 bases from V and 6 from J, leaving 14 bases between them. The CDR3 nucleotides are TGTGCCACCAGCAGAGAGAGGAGGGTTTCAGCTGAAGCTTTCTTT. Translation: CATSRERRVSAEAFF.

This chain's CDR3 is CASSLYRGAWTEAFF. In DNA, the CDR3 is TGTGCCAGCAGTTTATACCGGGGCGCGTGGACTGAAGCTTTCTTT. The genes are TRBV27 and TRBJ1-1; TRBD1 might be the D (5 bases). In germline, CDR1 is MNHEY, CDR2 SMNVEV (reference sequence). Trimming took 1 base from V and 5 from J, leaving 14 bases between them. There are 15 residues in the CDR3.

About this clone itself: One junction end does not reproduce the germline sequence, and a read error may be involved. The rearrangement joins TRBV3-1 (or the pseudogene TRBV3-2) to TRBJ1-1; D remains ambiguous. Germline V gene sequence: CDR1 LGHDT, CDR2 YNNKEL (reference sequence). The CDR3 spans 12 residues. CDR3 amino acids: CASRQVDTEAFF. The CDR3 nucleotides read TGTGCCAGCAGACAAGTGGACACTGAAGCTTTCTTT.

This clone was seen a single time. The rearrangement uses TRBV2 and TRBJ1-1; no reliable D call. V was shortened by 6 bases and J by 1 base, with 15 bases between the two germline ends. CDR1 and CDR2 from the germline V gene are SNHLY and FYNNEI. The length of the CDR3 is 15 residues. CDR3 sequence: CASSALGVWNTEAFF. In DNA, the CDR3 is TGTGCCAGCAGCGCTCTTGGAGTCTGGAACACTGAAGCTTTCTTT.

The chain joins TRBV5-1 to TRBJ2-1, with D possibly being TRBD1 (6 bases). Per the germline V gene, CDR1 is SGHRS and CDR2 is YFSETQ. The CDR3 is 13 amino acids. Trimming left V 6 bases short and J 4 bases short, with 11 bases between. CDR3 in DNA: TGCGCCAGCATTTCGGACAGATACAATGAGCAGTTCTTC. Encoded protein: CASISDRYNEQFF. The variable domain in full, completed from reference TRBV5-1 and TRBJ2-1, reads KAGVTQTPRYLIKTRGQQVTLSCSPISGHRSVSWYQQTPGQGLQFLFEYFSETQRNKGNFPGRFSGRQFSNSRSEMNVSTLELGDSALYLCASISDRYNEQFFGPGTRLTVL.

The rearrangement joins TRBV5-1 to TRBJ1-1, with 7 nucleotides matching TRBD1. Germline V gene lookup returns CDR1 SGHRS and CDR2 YFSETQ. CDR3 length: 14 amino acids. Trimming removed 7 bases from V and 3 bases from J; junction bases left unmatched: 9. CDR3 protein: CASEGGGKDTEAFF. The CDR3 bases are TGCGCCAGCGAAGGAGGGGGCAAGGACACTGAAGCTTTCTTT. Using reference TRBV5-1 and TRBJ1-1 for the parts outside the CDR3, the full variable domain is KAGVTQTPRYLIKTRGQQVTLSCSPISGHRSVSWYQQTPGQGLQFLFEYFSETQRNKGNFPGRFSGRQFSNSRSEMNVSTLELGDSALYLCASEGGGKDTEAFFGQGTRLTVV.

The chain recombines TRBV18 with TRBJ2-2; 8 bases fit TRBD1. Losses at the gene ends were 6 bases for V and 0 bases for J; bases not matched to a gene: 12. The CDR3 totals 18 residues. Germline V CDR1 and CDR2: KGHSH, LQKENI. CDR3: CASSRTGYPDANTGELFF. In DNA, the CDR3 is TGTGCCAGCTCCCGGACAGGGTATCCAGACGCGAACACCGGGGAGCTGTTTTTT.